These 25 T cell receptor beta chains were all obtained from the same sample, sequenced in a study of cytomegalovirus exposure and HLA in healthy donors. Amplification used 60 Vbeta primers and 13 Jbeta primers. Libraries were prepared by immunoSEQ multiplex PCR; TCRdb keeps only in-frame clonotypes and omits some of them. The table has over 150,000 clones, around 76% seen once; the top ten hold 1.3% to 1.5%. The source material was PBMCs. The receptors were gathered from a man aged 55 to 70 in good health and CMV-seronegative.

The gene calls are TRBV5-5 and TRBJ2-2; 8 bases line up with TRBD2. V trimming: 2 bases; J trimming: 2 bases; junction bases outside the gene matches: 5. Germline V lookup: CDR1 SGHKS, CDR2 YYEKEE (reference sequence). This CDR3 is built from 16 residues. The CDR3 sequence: CASSLLSGGNTGELFF. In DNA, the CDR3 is TGTGCCAGCAGCTTACTCAGCGGGGGAAACACCGGGGAGCTGTTTTTT.

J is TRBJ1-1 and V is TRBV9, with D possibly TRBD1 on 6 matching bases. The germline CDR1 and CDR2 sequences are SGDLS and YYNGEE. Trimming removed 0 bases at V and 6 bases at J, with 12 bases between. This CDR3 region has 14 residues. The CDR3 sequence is CASSVEGEPAEAFF. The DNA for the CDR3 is TGTGCCAGCAGCGTAGAGGGGGAGCCCGCTGAAGCTTTCTTT. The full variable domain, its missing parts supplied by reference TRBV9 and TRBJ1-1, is DSGVTQTPKHLITATGQRVTLRCSPRSGDLSVYWYQQSLDQGLQFLIQYYNGEERAKGNILERFSAQQFPDLHSELNLSSLELGDSALYFCASSVEGEPAEAFFGQGTRLTVV.

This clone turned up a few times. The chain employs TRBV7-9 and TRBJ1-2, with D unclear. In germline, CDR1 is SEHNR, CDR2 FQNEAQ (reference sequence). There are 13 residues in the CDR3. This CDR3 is CSIEFKLNYGYTF. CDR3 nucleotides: TGTTCCATTGAGTTCAAACTCAACTATGGCTACACCTTC.

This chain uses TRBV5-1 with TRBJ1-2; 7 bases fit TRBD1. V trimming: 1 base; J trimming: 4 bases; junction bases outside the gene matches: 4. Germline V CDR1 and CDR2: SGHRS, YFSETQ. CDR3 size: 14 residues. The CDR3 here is CASSLTGVAYGYTF. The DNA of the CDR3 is TGCGCCAGCAGCTTGACAGGGGTTGCCTATGGCTACACCTTC.

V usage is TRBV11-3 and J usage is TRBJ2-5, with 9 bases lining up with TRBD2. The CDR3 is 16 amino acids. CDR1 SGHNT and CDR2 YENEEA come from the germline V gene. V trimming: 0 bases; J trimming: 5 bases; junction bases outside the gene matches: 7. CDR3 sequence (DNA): TGTGCCAGCAGCTTAGACTCGGCGGGGGGGCTTGAGACCCAGTACTTC. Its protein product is CASSLDSAGGLETQYF.

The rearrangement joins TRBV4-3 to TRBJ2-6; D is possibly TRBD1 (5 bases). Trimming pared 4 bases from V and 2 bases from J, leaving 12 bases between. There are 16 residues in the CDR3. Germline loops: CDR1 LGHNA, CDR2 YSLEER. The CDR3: CASSLRAGPGANVLTF. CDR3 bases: TGCGCCAGCAGCCTAAGGGCAGGGCCTGGGGCCAACGTCCTGACTTTC.

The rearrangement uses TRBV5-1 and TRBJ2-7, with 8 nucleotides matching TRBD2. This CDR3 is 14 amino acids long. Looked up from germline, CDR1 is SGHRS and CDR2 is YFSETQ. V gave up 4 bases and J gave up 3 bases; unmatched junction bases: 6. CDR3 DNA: TGCGCCAGCAGCCAAAGCGGGGGCGACTACGAGCAGTACTTC. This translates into CASSQSGGDYEQYF.

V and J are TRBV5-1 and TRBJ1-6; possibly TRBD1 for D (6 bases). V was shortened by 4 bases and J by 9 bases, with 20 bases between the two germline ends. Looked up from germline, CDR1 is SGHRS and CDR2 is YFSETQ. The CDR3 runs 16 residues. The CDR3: CASSVGQRRRSSPLHF. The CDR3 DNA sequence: TGCGCCAGCAGCGTCGGACAGCGACGACGAAGTTCACCCCTCCACTTT.

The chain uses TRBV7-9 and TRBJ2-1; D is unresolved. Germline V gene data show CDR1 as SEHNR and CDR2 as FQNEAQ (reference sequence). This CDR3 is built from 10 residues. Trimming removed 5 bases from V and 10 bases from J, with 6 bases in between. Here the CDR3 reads CASSHREQFF. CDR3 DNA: TGTGCCAGCAGCCACCGGGAGCAGTTCTTC.

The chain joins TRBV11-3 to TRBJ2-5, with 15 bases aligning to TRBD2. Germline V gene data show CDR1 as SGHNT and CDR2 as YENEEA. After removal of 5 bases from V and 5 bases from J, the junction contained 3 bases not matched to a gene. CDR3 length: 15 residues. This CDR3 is CASSQGTSGRETQYF. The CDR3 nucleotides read TGTGCCAGCAGCCAAGGGACTAGCGGGAGGGAGACCCAGTACTTC.

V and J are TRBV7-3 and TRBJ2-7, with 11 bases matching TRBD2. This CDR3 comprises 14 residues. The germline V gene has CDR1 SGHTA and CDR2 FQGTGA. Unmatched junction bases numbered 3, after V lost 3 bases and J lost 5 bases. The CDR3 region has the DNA TGTGCCAGCAGCTTTAGCGGGGGGGCCCACGAGCAGTACTTC. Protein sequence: CASSFSGGAHEQYF.

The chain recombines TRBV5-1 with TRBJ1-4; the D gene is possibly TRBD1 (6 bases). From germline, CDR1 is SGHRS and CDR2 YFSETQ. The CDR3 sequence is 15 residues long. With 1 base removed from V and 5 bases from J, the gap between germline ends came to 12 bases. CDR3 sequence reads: CASSLRTARNEKLFF. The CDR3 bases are TGCGCCAGCAGCTTGCGGACAGCGAGAAATGAAAAACTGTTTTTT.

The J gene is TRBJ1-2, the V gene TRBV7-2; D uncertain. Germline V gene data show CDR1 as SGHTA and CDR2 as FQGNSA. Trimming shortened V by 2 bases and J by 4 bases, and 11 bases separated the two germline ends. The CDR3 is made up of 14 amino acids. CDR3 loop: CASSLSTDGYGYTF. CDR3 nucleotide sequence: TGTGCCAGCAGCTTATCCACAGACGGCTATGGCTACACCTTC.

CDR3 region: CASSLKGGRADTQYF. The CDR3 DNA is TGTGCCAGCAGCTTGAAGGGAGGAAGGGCAGATACGCAGTATTTT. This chain connects TRBV11-2 to TRBJ2-3, with D possibly TRBD2 on 6 matching bases. This CDR3 contains 15 residues. Germline V gives CDR1 SGHAT, CDR2 FQNNGV. V gave up 3 bases and J gave up 4 bases, with 14 bases separating them.

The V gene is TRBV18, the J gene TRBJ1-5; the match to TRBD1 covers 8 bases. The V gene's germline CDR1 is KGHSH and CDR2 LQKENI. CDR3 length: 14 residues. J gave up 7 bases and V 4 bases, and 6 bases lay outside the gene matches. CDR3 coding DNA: TGTGCCAGCTCACGAAGACAGGGGACACAGCCCCAGCATTTT. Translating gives CASSRRQGTQPQHF.

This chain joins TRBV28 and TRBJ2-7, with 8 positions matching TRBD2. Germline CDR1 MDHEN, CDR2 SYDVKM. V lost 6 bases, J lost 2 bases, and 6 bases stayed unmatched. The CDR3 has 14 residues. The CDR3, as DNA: TGTGCCAGCAGGGCGGGGGGAACGCCCTACGAGCAGTACTTC. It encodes CASRAGGTPYEQYF. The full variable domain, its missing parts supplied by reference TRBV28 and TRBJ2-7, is DVKVTQSSRYLVKRTGEKVFLECVQDMDHENMFWYRQDPGLGLRLIYFSYDVKMKEKGDIPEGYSVSREKKERFSLILESASTNQTSMYLCASRAGGTPYEQYFGPGTRLTVT.

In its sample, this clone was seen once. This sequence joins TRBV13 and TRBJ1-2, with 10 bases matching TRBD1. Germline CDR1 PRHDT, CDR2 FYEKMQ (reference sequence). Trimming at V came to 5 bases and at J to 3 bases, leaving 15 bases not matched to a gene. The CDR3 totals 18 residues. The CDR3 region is CASSPGGGGTGAYYGYTF. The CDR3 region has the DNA TGTGCCAGCAGCCCGGGGGGTGGTGGGACAGGGGCTTACTATGGCTACACCTTC.

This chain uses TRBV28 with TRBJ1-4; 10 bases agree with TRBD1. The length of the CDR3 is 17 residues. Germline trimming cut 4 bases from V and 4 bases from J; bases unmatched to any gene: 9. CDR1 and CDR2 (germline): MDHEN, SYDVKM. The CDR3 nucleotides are TGTGCCAGCAGTTCATCCGGACAGGGGGTTTTTAATGAAAAACTGTTTTTT. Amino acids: CASSSSGQGVFNEKLFF.

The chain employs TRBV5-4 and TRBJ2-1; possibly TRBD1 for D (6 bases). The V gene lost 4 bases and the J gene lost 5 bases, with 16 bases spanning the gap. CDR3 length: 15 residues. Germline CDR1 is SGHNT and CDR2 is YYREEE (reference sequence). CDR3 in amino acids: CASSQRQVTDNEQFF. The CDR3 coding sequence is TGTGCCAGCAGCCAACGACAGGTCACAGACAATGAGCAGTTCTTC.

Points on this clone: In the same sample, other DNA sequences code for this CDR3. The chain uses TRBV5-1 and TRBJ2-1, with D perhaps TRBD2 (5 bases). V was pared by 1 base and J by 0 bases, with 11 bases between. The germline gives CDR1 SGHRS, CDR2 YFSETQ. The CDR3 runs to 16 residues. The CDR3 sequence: CASSLSGGSSYNEQFF. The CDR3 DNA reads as TGCGCCAGCAGCTTGTCGGGTGGGAGCTCCTACAATGAGCAGTTCTTC.

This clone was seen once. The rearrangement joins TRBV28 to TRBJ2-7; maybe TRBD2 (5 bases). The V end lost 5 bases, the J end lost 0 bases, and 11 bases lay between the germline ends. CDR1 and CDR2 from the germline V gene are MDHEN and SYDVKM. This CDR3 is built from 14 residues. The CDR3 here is CASSQSGVSYEQYF. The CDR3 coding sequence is TGTGCCAGCAGTCAATCCGGGGTCTCCTACGAGCAGTACTTC. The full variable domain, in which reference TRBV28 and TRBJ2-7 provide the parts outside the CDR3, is DVKVTQSSRYLVKRTGEKVFLECVQDMDHENMFWYRQDPGLGLRLIYFSYDVKMKEKGDIPEGYSVSREKKERFSLILESASTNQTSMYLCASSQSGVSYEQYFGPGTRLTVT.

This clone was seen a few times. The CDR3: CASSPGQLEKLFF. The CDR3 bases are TGTGCCAGCAGCCCTGGACAGCTAGAAAAACTGTTTTTT. The V call is TRBV7-6, the J call TRBJ1-4; a possible D gene is TRBD1 (6 bases). The germline V gene has CDR1 SGHVS and CDR2 FNYEAQ. Deletions cut 5 bases from V and 8 bases from J, with 12 bases between. This CDR3 region has 13 residues.

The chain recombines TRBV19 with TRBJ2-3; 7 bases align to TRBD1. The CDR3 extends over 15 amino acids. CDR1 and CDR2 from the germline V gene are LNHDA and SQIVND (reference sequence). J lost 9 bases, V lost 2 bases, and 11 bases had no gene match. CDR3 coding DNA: TGTGCCAGTAGTATATCGGGGTCGGCAGGGGGAACGCAGTATTTT. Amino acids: CASSISGSAGGTQYF.

In nucleotides, the CDR3 is TGTGCCAGCAGCGTAGGGTCAGGGGGTGGGGATACGCAGTATTTT. Amino acids: CASSVGSGGGDTQYF. The V gene is TRBV9, the J gene TRBJ2-3; TRBD1 agrees at 7 bases. CDR1 is SGDLS and CDR2 is YYNGEE in the germline V gene. This CDR3 spans 15 amino acids. J was trimmed by 6 bases and V by 0 bases; bases with no gene match: 7.

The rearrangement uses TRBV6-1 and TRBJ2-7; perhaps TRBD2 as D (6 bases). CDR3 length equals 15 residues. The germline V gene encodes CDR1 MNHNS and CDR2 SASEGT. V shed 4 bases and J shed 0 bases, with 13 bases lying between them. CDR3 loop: CASSVSGLSSYEQYF. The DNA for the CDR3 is TGTGCCAGCAGTGTGAGCGGGCTAAGCTCCTACGAGCAGTACTTC.